These 23 T cell receptor beta chains were all obtained from the same sample, sequenced in a study of OX40 agonist ivuxolimab in advanced cancers. Profiled with immunoSEQ multiplex PCR; TCRdb holds only in-frame clones, not every one. The sample lists 94,000 or so clones, 84% occurring once. This sample comprised CD4+ or CD8+ T cells sorted from blood, obtained in a trial of the OX40 agonist ivuxolimab. The receptors were sampled from an adult with an advanced solid tumor such as melanoma, head and neck, liver or kidney cancer.

The CDR3 sequence: CAISETGGSYGYTF. DNA of the CDR3: TGTGCCATCAGTGAAACAGGGGGCAGCTATGGCTACACCTTC. The chain uses TRBV10-3 and TRBJ1-2, with 9 bases that match TRBD1. The germline V gene encodes CDR1 ENHRY and CDR2 SYGVKD. There are 14 residues in the CDR3. The V and J ends lost 3 bases and 4 bases, in that order; junction bases with no gene match: 3.

V is TRBV11-2 and J is TRBJ2-2, with D uncertain. Germline V gives CDR1 SGHAT, CDR2 FQNNGV. V was trimmed by 2 bases and J by 1 base, leaving 11 bases between them. This CDR3 spans 16 amino acids. CDR3 protein: CASSLNVAVNTGELFF. CDR3 DNA: TGTGCCAGCAGCTTAAATGTAGCAGTGAACACCGGGGAGCTGTTTTTT.

Here the CDR3 DNA reads TGTGCCTGGAGTACCGGAGGGACAGGGCGGGGGCAGCCCCAGCATTTT. Translated, it gives CAWSTGGTGRGQPQHF. The J gene is TRBJ1-5, the V gene TRBV30; 9 bases match TRBD1. Germline V gene lookup returns CDR1 GTSNPN and CDR2 SVGIG (reference sequence). The CDR3 consists of 16 residues. With V trimmed by 2 bases and J by 7 bases, 12 bases remained unmatched. Supplemented by reference TRBV30 and TRBJ1-5, the full variable domain reads SQTIHQWPATLVQPVGSPLSLECTVEGTSNPNLYWYRQAAGRGLQLLFYSVGIGQISSEVPQNLSASRPQDRQFILSSKKLLLSDSGFYLCAWSTGGTGRGQPQHFGDGTRLSIL.

This clone was seen only once. This chain links TRBV18 with TRBJ2-6; 10 bases map to TRBD1. The germline CDR1 and CDR2 sequences are KGHSH and LQKENI. V lost 5 bases, J lost 4 bases, and 8 bases stayed unmatched. This CDR3 spans 17 amino acids. CDR3 sequence reads: CASSARQGAEGANVLTF. Written as DNA, the CDR3 is TGTGCCAGCTCAGCAAGACAGGGGGCGGAAGGGGCCAACGTCCTGACTTTC.

This rearrangement joins TRBV19 to TRBJ1-1; D gene unclear. V was shortened by 6 bases and J by 0 bases, with 17 bases between the two germline ends. Looked up from germline, CDR1 is LNHDA and CDR2 is SQIVND (reference sequence). The CDR3 is 16 residues long. CDR3 in amino acids: CASRPTFTALNTEAFF. CDR3 bases: TGTGCCAGTAGACCCACATTTACAGCCTTGAACACTGAAGCTTTCTTT.

The chain has TRBV6-6 and TRBJ1-6; weak D call: TRBD1 (5 bases). This CDR3 has 13 residues. Trimming removed 6 bases from V and 8 bases from J, with 11 bases in between. Per the germline V gene, CDR1 is MNHNY and CDR2 is SVGAGI (reference sequence). CDR3 sequence reads: CASRLGRDSPLHF. The CDR3 DNA follows: TGTGCCAGCAGGCTGGGCAGGGATTCACCCCTCCACTTT.

In its sample, this clone was seen many times. The V call is TRBV6-6, the J call TRBJ2-1; the match to TRBD2 covers 11 bases. CDR1 is MNHNY and CDR2 is SVGAGI in the germline V gene (reference sequence). J lost 5 bases, V lost 5 bases, and 2 bases had no gene match. This CDR3 is 14 amino acids long. The CDR3 DNA follows: TGTGCCAGCAGTAGACTAGCGGGGAACAATGAGCAGTTCTTC. Amino acids: CASSRLAGNNEQFF.

The chain has TRBV9 and TRBJ1-4; D possibly corresponds to TRBD1 (5 bases). The CDR3 has 14 residues. V was pared by 0 bases and J by 11 bases, with 14 bases between. Germline lookup yields CDR1 SGDLS and CDR2 YYNGEE. CDR3 loop: CASSVATRGEKLFF. The CDR3 DNA reads TGTGCCAGCAGCGTAGCTACTAGGGGAGAGAAACTGTTTTTT.

The chain employs TRBV29-1 and TRBJ1-1; D remains unclear. Germline V gene data show CDR1 as SQVTM and CDR2 as ANQGSEA. There are 13 residues in the CDR3. V dropped 5 bases and J dropped 10 bases, with 20 bases sitting between them. The CDR3 DNA reads as TGCAGCGTTTCACAAAGCCTCGACCGGTTAGCTTTCTTT. Encoded protein: CSVSQSLDRLAFF.

The CDR3 is CASGWQGEWNTEAFF. CDR3 DNA sequence: TGTGCTAGTGGTTGGCAGGGGGAATGGAACACTGAAGCTTTCTTT. The J gene is TRBJ1-1, the V gene TRBV12-5; 7 bases fit TRBD1. V lost 4 bases and J lost 1; bases outside the gene matches: 6. This CDR3 has 15 residues. From germline, CDR1 is LGHNT and CDR2 FRNRAP.

This chain links TRBV11-2 with TRBJ2-7; D is possibly TRBD2 (5 bases). V lost 4 bases, J lost 6 bases, and 16 bases lay in between. Per germline, CDR1 SGHAT and CDR2 FQNNGV. The CDR3 contains 14 residues. The CDR3 bases are TGTGCCAGCAGCTCCCTGACGGGAAAGGGCGAGCAGTACTTC. Protein product: CASSSLTGKGEQYF.

The chain carries TRBV10-3 and TRBJ2-7; D tentatively reads TRBD1 or TRBD2 (5 bases each). The CDR3 spans 15 residues. CDR1 and CDR2 (germline): ENHRY, SYGVKD. V was trimmed by 2 bases and J by 7 bases, leaving 18 bases between them. The CDR3 sequence is CAISERGPGVGEQYF. The DNA of the CDR3 is TGTGCCATCAGTGAGAGGGGACCGGGCGTGGGGGAGCAGTACTTC.

The genes are TRBV27 and TRBJ2-5; TRBD1 agrees at 8 bases. CDR1 and CDR2 from the germline V gene are MNHEY and SMNVEV (reference sequence). V lost 4 bases and J lost 1; bases outside the gene matches: 5. The CDR3 sequence is 15 residues long. CDR3 residues: CASSSGGRAQETQYF. The CDR3 DNA follows: TGTGCCAGCAGTTCAGGGGGCAGGGCCCAAGAGACCCAGTACTTC.

The chain has TRBV7-2 and TRBJ2-7; D gene uncertain. The CDR3 covers 15 residues. CDR1 and CDR2 (germline): SGHTA, FQGNSA. V lost 2 bases, J lost 0 bases, and 11 bases lay in between. CDR3 in amino acids: CASSLKGDVSYEQYF. The CDR3 nucleotides read TGTGCCAGCAGCTTAAAGGGCGATGTCTCCTACGAGCAGTACTTC.

Here the CDR3 reads CASSLTGNGYTF. The DNA of the CDR3 is TGTGCCAGCAGTCTAACAGGGAATGGCTACACCTTC. The J gene is TRBJ1-2, the V gene TRBV28; weak D call: TRBD1 (6 bases). The length of the CDR3 is 12 residues. The germline V gene has CDR1 MDHEN and CDR2 SYDVKM. The V end was cut by 5 bases, the J end by 6 bases, with 10 bases between.

This chain connects TRBV6-1 to TRBJ1-1; unclear D gene. The germline V and J ends were trimmed by 1 base and 4 bases, with 10 bases remaining between them. The germline V gene encodes CDR1 MNHNS and CDR2 SASEGT. This CDR3 has 14 residues. CDR3 nucleotides: TGTGCCAGCAGTGAAGTCCGGGTGGGCACTGAAGCTTTCTTT. Protein product: CASSEVRVGTEAFF.

The chain joins TRBV6-6 to TRBJ1-1; 7 nucleotides line up with TRBD1. The CDR3 is made up of 13 amino acids. CDR1 MNHNY and CDR2 SVGAGI come from the germline V gene (reference sequence). Trimming removed 8 bases from V and 1 base from J; junction bases left unmatched: 4. This CDR3 reads CASADRANTEAFF. Written as DNA, the CDR3 is TGTGCCAGCGCCGACAGGGCGAACACTGAAGCTTTCTTT.

V usage is TRBV7-2 and J usage is TRBJ2-1, with TRBD1 identical over 7 bases. The germline V gene has CDR1 SGHTA and CDR2 FQGNSA. The CDR3 spans 13 residues. Germline trimming cut 5 bases from V and 5 bases from J; bases unmatched to any gene: 3. The CDR3 loop reads CASSTTGHNEQFF. Here the CDR3 DNA reads TGTGCCAGCAGCACGACAGGGCACAATGAGCAGTTCTTC.

This chain connects TRBV2 to TRBJ2-6; D ambiguous. V dropped 6 bases and J dropped 1 base, with 4 bases sitting between them. The CDR3 sequence is 13 residues long. Looked up from germline, CDR1 is SNHLY and CDR2 is FYNNEI. CDR3 in DNA: TGTGCCAGCAGGGGGTCTGGGGCCAACGTCCTGACTTTC. Its translation is CASRGSGANVLTF.

The chain carries TRBV6-1 and TRBJ1-4, with D uncertain. Trimming removed 9 bases at V and 8 bases at J, with 16 bases between. CDR1 MNHNS and CDR2 SASEGT come from the germline V gene. CDR3 length equals 13 residues. CDR3 sequence reads: CASLGEVGEKLFF. The CDR3 nucleotides are TGTGCCAGTCTTGGGGAAGTAGGAGAAAAACTGTTTTTT.

This clone was counted only a few times. This chain uses TRBV19 with TRBJ2-2; D could derive from TRBD1 or TRBD2 (6 bases each). Germline-derived CDR1 and CDR2 are LNHDA and SQIVND (reference sequence). V was pared by 10 bases and J by 1 base, with 19 bases between. The CDR3 has 16 residues. CDR3 nucleotides: TGTGCCATCAAAGTGGGGGGCCGTGGGAACACCGGGGAGCTGTTTTTT. This encodes CAIKVGGRGNTGELFF.

Here the CDR3 DNA reads TGTGCCAGCAGCTCCCGCCCCCGCCTCTACGAGCAGTACTTC. Protein product: CASSSRPRLYEQYF. The V gene is TRBV21-1, the J gene TRBJ2-7. TRBV21-1 is assigned pseudogene status. The CDR3 has 14 amino acids.

V and J are TRBV7-2 and TRBJ2-3; D remains ambiguous. V lost 5 bases to trimming and J lost 4 bases, with 7 bases between them. In germline, CDR1 is SGHTA, CDR2 FQGNSA. The CDR3 has 12 amino acids. The chain's CDR3 is CASSTWADTQYF. The DNA for the CDR3 is TGTGCCAGCAGCACTTGGGCAGATACGCAGTATTTT.